One and the same sample provided the 21 T cell receptor beta chains below, sequenced in a study of shared clonotypes between healthy human individuals. Repertoires were generated with immunoSEQ multiplex PCR, while TCRdb's copy carries only in-frame clones and drops some. Of some 2.3 million clones in the sample, 90% to 95% were seen once. The material sequenced was naive CD4+ T cells from PBMCs. Subset noted: CD45RA+ positively selected. The origin of the receptors is a man aged 18 to 30 in good health. Some clones in this sample may be carry-over from other donors' samples.

This clone was counted a single time. The V and J genes are TRBV29-1 and TRBJ2-5, with a tentative D call TRBD1 (6 bases). Germline V CDR1 and CDR2: SQVTM, ANQGSEA. CDR3 length: 15 residues. The V end lost 7 bases, the J end lost 6 bases, and 24 bases lay between the germline ends. The CDR3 spells CSGIGGGLGEKTQYF. The DNA for the CDR3 is TGCAGCGGCATTGGGGGCGGGTTAGGCGAAAAGACCCAGTACTTC.

The J gene is TRBJ2-7, the V gene TRBV4-1; D is uncertain. Germline CDR1 MGHRA, CDR2 YSYEKL. Trimming pared 5 bases from V and 0 bases from J, leaving 11 bases between. The CDR3 covers 14 residues. The CDR3 coding sequence is TGCGCCAGCAGCTCCCCCGGCAGCTCCTACGAGCAGTACTTC. This sequence encodes CASSSPGSSYEQYF.

The chain couples TRBV5-1 to TRBJ1-1; D gene uncertain. The V gene's germline CDR1 is SGHRS and CDR2 YFSETQ. Trimming pared 5 bases from V and 0 bases from J, leaving 20 bases between. This CDR3 comprises 17 residues. The CDR3 nucleotides are TGCGCCAGCAGTTCGGGCCGTTTTTACGGCGTGAACACTGAAGCTTTCTTT. Translated: CASSSGRFYGVNTEAFF. Based on the CDR3 plus reference TRBV5-1 and TRBJ1-1, the full variable domain is KAGVTQTPRYLIKTRGQQVTLSCSPISGHRSVSWYQQTPGQGLQFLFEYFSETQRNKGNFPGRFSGRQFSNSRSEMNVSTLELGDSALYLCASSSGRFYGVNTEAFFGQGTRLTVV.

V usage is TRBV18 and J usage is TRBJ2-2; 8 bases map to TRBD2. Trimming removed 5 bases from V and 4 bases from J; junction bases left unmatched: 3. Germline V gene data show CDR1 as KGHSH and CDR2 as LQKENI. The CDR3 runs 14 residues. In DNA, the CDR3 is TGTGCCAGCTCAGAACTAGCGGTCACCGGGGAGCTGTTTTTT. Translation: CASSELAVTGELFF.

This chain connects TRBV6-8 to TRBJ1-1; D remains ambiguous. From germline, CDR1 is MNHGY and CDR2 SAAAGT. V was cut by 6 bases and J by 11 bases, with 16 bases left in between. This CDR3 region has 12 residues. The CDR3 nucleotides are TGTGCCAGCAGCTCAAGGGAGCTGAAGGCTTTCTTT. Encoded protein: CASSSRELKAFF.

The chain carries TRBV5-4 and TRBJ2-2, with TRBD2 identical over 8 bases. The CDR3 contains 19 residues. Losses at the gene ends were 4 bases for V and 5 bases for J; bases not matched to a gene: 19. Per the germline V gene, CDR1 is SGHNT and CDR2 is YYREEE (reference sequence). This CDR3 is CASSRRAGGLRAWTGELFF. DNA of the CDR3: TGTGCCAGCAGCCGTCGGGCGGGAGGCCTGCGGGCGTGGACCGGGGAGCTGTTTTTT.

The chain uses TRBV6-5 and TRBJ2-5, with D tentatively TRBD2 (5 bases). CDR3 size: 13 residues. Germline assignment: CDR1 MNHEY and CDR2 SVGAGI. The V gene lost 4 bases and the J gene lost 4 bases, with 10 bases spanning the gap. CDR3 bases: TGTGCCAGCAGTTTGTCAGGAGGAGAGACCCAGTACTTC. It specifies CASSLSGGETQYF.

The rearrangement links TRBV9 to TRBJ2-4; 7 bases are shared with TRBD2. The length of the CDR3 is 17 residues. Germline CDR1 reads SGDLS; CDR2 reads YYNGEE. With 4 bases clipped from V and 2 bases from J, the junction kept 12 bases outside the gene matches. This CDR3 is CASSFLFAGVPKNIQYF. CDR3 sequence (DNA): TGTGCCAGCAGCTTCCTCTTTGCGGGAGTACCCAAAAACATTCAGTACTTC.

The chain employs TRBV6-1 and TRBJ2-2, with D possibly called TRBD1 or TRBD2 (7 bases each). This CDR3 comprises 14 residues. Per the germline V gene, CDR1 is MNHNS and CDR2 is SASEGT. Trimming removed 8 bases at V and 5 bases at J, with 15 bases between. The CDR3 nucleotides read TGTGCCAGCCCCTTCAGGGGGGGGACCGGGGAGCTGTTTTTT. Translated: CASPFRGGTGELFF.

As DNA, the CDR3 is TGCGCCAGCAGCCAAGGCGGTAAGAGTTCTGGAAACACCATATATTTT. Translated: CASSQGGKSSGNTIYF. V and J are TRBV4-1 and TRBJ1-3; D gene uncertain. Germline-derived CDR1 and CDR2 are MGHRA and YSYEKL. Trimming shortened V by 1 base and J by 1 base, and 11 bases separated the two germline ends. The CDR3 runs 16 residues.

The chain couples TRBV7-2 to TRBJ2-5; D call uncertain. The CDR3 contains 13 residues. From germline, CDR1 is SGHTA and CDR2 FQGNSA. Trimming stripped 6 bases from V and 2 bases from J, with 10 bases between. The CDR3 sequence: CASSQARQETQYF. The CDR3 DNA sequence: TGTGCCAGCAGTCAAGCGCGGCAAGAGACCCAGTACTTC.

The chain is built from TRBV2 and TRBJ2-5, with 8 bases that match TRBD1. V dropped 8 bases and J dropped 3; count of bases not matched to a gene: 8. Germline lookup yields CDR1 SNHLY and CDR2 FYNNEI. CDR3 size: 14 residues. CDR3 in amino acids: CASVIRGREETQYF. DNA for the CDR3: TGTGCCAGCGTAATCAGGGGGCGCGAAGAGACCCAGTACTTC.

The chain links TRBV2 to TRBJ2-2; no definite D call. V was clipped by 6 bases and J by 0 bases, with 8 bases between them. Germline CDR1 SNHLY, CDR2 FYNNEI. The CDR3 has 14 amino acids. The CDR3 sequence is CASSYVANTGELFF. The CDR3 nucleotides read TGTGCCAGCAGCTACGTTGCGAACACCGGGGAGCTGTTTTTT. Full variable domain (remainder filled in from reference TRBV2 and TRBJ2-2): EPEVTQTPSHQVTQMGQEVILRCVPISNHLYFYWYRQILGQKVEFLVSFYNNEISEKSEIFDDQFSVERPDGSNFTLKIRSTKLEDSAMYFCASSYVANTGELFFGEGSRLTVL.

Concerning this clone: The sample holds other DNA sequences that translate to the same CDR3. This rearrangement joins TRBV5-6 to TRBJ1-3; possibly TRBD1 for D (6 bases). Trimming removed 2 bases from V and 7 bases from J, with 13 bases in between. The CDR3 has 14 amino acids. The germline V gene encodes CDR1 SGHDT and CDR2 YYEEEE. In DNA form, the CDR3 reads TGTGCCAGCAGCTTCTGGGGGGCAGGGAACACCATATATTTT. Residues: CASSFWGAGNTIYF. The whole variable domain, filled in from reference TRBV5-6 and TRBJ1-3, reads DAGVTQSPTHLIKTRGQQVTLRCSPKSGHDTVSWYQQALGQGPQFIFQYYEEEERQRGNFPDRFSGHQFPNYSSELNVNALLLGDSALYLCASSFWGAGNTIYFGEGSWLTVV.

V is TRBV20-1 and J is TRBJ2-1; a weak D match, TRBD2 (6 bases). CDR1 DFQATT and CDR2 SNEGSKA come from the germline V gene (reference sequence). With 7 bases removed from V and 11 bases from J, the gap between germline ends came to 15 bases. This CDR3 is built from 11 residues. This CDR3 is CSVRLGGQQFF. As DNA, the CDR3 is TGCAGTGTCCGACTCGGGGGACAGCAGTTCTTC.

The V gene is TRBV30, the J gene TRBJ2-2; 10 positions match TRBD2. Germline loops: CDR1 GTSNPN, CDR2 SVGIG (reference sequence). The CDR3 is 16 residues long. Germline trimming cut 3 bases from V and 8 bases from J; bases unmatched to any gene: 12. The CDR3 DNA reads as TGTGCCTGGAGCCCGCAGACCCCTAGCGGGAGTGGGGAGCTGTTTTTT. Translating gives CAWSPQTPSGSGELFF.

The rearrangement joins TRBV9 to TRBJ2-3; 7 bases map to TRBD2. The V gene's germline CDR1 is SGDLS and CDR2 YYNGEE. The CDR3 is made up of 16 amino acids. V gave up 0 bases and J gave up 6 bases; unmatched junction bases: 10. The CDR3 bases are TGTGCCAGCAGCGTAGCTTTATCAGCCGGGGGGGATACGCAGTATTTT. Translating gives CASSVALSAGGDTQYF.

This sequence joins TRBV6-1 and TRBJ2-1; D possibly uses TRBD1 or TRBD2 (5 bases each). The CDR3 totals 15 residues. V was pared by 1 base and J by 4 bases, with 11 bases between. Per the germline V gene, CDR1 is MNHNS and CDR2 is SASEGT. Written as DNA, the CDR3 is TGTGCCAGCAGTGAAGGAACAGGAGGTTACAATGAGCAGTTCTTC. Translating it yields CASSEGTGGYNEQFF.

The chain carries TRBV7-9 and TRBJ2-7; TRBD1 matches 9 bases. CDR1 SEHNR and CDR2 FQNEAQ come from the germline V gene (reference sequence). The CDR3 loop spans 15 amino acids. V gave up 5 bases and J gave up 2 bases; unmatched junction bases: 7. CDR3 nucleotides: TGTGCCAGCAGCCCCGGCGGGACAGGGCCCTACGAGCAGTACTTC. It encodes CASSPGGTGPYEQYF.

The rearrangement uses TRBV5-1 and TRBJ2-5, with TRBD2 matching 11 bases. Unmatched junction bases numbered 7, after V lost 7 bases and J lost 2 bases. CDR1 and CDR2 (germline): SGHRS, YFSETQ. The CDR3 runs 15 residues. This chain's CDR3 is CASGLGTSGQETQYF. The CDR3 DNA sequence: TGCGCCAGCGGACTAGGGACTAGCGGACAAGAGACCCAGTACTTC.

This clone was detected once. The chain uses TRBV5-6 and TRBJ2-6; D may be TRBD2 (5 bases). V lost 4 bases and J lost 1, with 18 bases in between. Germline CDR1 reads SGHDT; CDR2 reads YYEEEE. The length of the CDR3 is 18 residues. CDR3 protein: CASSRRQIPGSGANVLTF. DNA of the CDR3: TGTGCCAGCAGCCGCAGGCAGATCCCGGGGTCTGGGGCCAACGTCCTGACTTTC.